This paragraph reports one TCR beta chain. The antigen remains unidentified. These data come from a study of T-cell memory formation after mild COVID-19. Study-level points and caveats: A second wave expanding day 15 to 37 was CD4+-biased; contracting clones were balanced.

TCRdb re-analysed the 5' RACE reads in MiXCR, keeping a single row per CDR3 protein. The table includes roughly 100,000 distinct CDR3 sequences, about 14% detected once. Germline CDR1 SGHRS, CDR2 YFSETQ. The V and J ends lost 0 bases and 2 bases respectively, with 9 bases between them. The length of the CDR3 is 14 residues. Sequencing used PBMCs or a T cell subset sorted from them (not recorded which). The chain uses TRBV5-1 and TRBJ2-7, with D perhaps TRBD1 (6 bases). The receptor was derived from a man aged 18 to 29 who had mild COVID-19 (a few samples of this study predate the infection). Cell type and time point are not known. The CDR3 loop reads CASSLGQEAYEQYF. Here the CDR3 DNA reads TGCGCCAGCAGCTTGGGACAGGAAGCCTACGAGCAGTACTTC.